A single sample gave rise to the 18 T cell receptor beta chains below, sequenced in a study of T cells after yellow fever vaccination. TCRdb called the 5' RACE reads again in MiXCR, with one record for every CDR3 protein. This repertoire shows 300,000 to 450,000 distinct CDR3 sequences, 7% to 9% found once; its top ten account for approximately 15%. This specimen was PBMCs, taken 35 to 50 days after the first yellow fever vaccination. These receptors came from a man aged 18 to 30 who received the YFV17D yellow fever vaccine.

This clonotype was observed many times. In DNA, the CDR3 is TGTGCCAGCAGCCAAGAGACAGGGGGCTACGAGCAGTACGTC. It translates to CASSQETGGYEQYV. The rearrangement uses TRBV3-1 and TRBJ2-7; 9 nucleotides match TRBD1. J was trimmed by 3 bases and V by 0 bases; bases with no gene match: 0. Germline V gene data show CDR1 as LGHDT and CDR2 as YNNKEL (reference sequence). The CDR3 runs to 14 residues.

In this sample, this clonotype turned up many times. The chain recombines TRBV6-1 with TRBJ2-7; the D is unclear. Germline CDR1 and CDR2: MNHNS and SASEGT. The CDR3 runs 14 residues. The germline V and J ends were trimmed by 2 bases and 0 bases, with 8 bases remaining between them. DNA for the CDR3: TGTGCCAGCAGTGAACCCGGGTCCTCCTACGAGCAGTACTTC. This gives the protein CASSEPGSSYEQYF.

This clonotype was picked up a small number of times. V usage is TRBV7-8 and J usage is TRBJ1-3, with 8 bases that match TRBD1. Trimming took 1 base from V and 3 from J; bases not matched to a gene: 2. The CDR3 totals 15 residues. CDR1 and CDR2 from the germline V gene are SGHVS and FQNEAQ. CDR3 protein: CASSLGRGLGNTIYF. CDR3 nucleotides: TGTGCCAGCAGCTTAGGCAGGGGGCTTGGAAACACCATATATTTT.

CDR3 coding DNA: TGCAGTGCTAGAGGCTGGAGACAGGGGTTCGGAACCGGGGAGCTGTTTTTT. Its translation is CSARGWRQGFGTGELFF. This sequence joins TRBV20-1 and TRBJ2-2, with 8 positions matching TRBD1. The V segment lost 1 base and the J segment 5 bases; nucleotides outside the gene matches: 12. The germline V gene has CDR1 DFQATT and CDR2 SNEGSKA (reference sequence). The CDR3 totals 17 residues.

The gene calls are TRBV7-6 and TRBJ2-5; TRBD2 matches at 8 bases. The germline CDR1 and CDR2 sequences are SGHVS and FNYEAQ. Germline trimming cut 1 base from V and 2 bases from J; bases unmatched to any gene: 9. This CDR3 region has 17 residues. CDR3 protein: CASSLVGRGARQETQYF. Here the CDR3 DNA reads TGTGCCAGCAGCTTAGTTGGGCGGGGGGCTCGACAAGAGACCCAGTACTTC. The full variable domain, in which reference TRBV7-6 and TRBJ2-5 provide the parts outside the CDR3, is GAGVSQSPRYKVTKRGQDVALRCDPISGHVSLYWYRQALGQGPEFLTYFNYEAQQDKSGLPNDRFSAERPEGSISTLTIQRTEQRDSAMYRCASSLVGRGARQETQYFGPGTRLLVL.

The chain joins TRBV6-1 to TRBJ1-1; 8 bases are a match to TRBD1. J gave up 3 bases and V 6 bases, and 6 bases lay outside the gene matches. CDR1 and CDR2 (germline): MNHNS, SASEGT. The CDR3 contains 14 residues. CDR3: CASSNTGGDTEAFF. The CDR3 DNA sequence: TGTGCCAGCAGCAACACAGGGGGGGACACTGAAGCTTTCTTT.

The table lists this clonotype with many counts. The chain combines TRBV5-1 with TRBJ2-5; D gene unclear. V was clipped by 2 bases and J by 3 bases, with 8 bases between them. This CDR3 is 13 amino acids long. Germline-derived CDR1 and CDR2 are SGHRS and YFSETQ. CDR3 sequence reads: CASSFSVEETQYF. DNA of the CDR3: TGCGCCAGCAGCTTCTCGGTGGAAGAGACCCAGTACTTC.

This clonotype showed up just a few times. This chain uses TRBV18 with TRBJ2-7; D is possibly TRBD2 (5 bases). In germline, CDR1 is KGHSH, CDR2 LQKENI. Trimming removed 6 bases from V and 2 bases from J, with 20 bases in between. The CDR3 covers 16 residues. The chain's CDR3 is CASSPRASQVPYEQYV. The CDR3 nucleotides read TGTGCCAGCTCTCCGAGGGCCTCTCAAGTCCCCTACGAGCAGTACGTC.

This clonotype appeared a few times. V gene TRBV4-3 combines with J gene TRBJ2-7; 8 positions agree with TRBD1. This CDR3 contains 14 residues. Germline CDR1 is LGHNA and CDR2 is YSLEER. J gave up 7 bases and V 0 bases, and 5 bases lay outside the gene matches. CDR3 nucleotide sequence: TGCGCCAGCAGCCAAGACCAGGGGGCAGGAGAGCAGTACTTC. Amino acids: CASSQDQGAGEQYF.

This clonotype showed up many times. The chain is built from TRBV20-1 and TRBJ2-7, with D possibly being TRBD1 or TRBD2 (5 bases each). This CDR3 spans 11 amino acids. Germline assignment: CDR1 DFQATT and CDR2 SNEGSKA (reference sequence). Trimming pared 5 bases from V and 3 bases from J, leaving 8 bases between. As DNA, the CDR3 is TGCAGTGCTTTGGGGGACTACGAGCAGTACTTC. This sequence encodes CSALGDYEQYF.

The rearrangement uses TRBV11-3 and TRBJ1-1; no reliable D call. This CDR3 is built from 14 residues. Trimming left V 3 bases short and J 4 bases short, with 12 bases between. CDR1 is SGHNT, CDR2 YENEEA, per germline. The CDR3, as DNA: TGTGCCAGCAGCTTTGACATGGTGATCACTGAAGCTTTCTTT. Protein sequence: CASSFDMVITEAFF.

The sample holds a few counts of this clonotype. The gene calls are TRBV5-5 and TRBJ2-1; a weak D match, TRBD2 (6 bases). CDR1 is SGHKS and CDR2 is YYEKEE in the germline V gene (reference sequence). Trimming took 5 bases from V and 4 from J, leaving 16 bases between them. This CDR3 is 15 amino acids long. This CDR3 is CASRGGGAGYNEQFF. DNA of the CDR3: TGTGCCAGCAGAGGCGGAGGGGCCGGATACAATGAGCAGTTCTTC.

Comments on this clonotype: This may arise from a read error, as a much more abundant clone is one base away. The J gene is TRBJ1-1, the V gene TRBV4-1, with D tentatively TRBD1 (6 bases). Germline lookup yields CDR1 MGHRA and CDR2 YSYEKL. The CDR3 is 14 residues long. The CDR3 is CASSQPTGGTEDFF. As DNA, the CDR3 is TGCGCCAGCAGCCAACCGACGGGGGGCACTGAAGATTTCTTT.

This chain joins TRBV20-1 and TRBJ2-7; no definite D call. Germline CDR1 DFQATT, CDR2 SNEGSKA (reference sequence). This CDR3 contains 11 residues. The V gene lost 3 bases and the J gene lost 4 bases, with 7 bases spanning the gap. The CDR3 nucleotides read TGCAGTGCTAGGGGATGGTACGAGCAGTACTTC. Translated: CSARGWYEQYF.

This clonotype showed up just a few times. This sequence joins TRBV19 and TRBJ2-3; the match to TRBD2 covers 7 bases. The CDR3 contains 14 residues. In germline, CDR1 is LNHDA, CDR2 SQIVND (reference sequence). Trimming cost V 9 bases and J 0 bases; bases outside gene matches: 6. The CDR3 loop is CASKRGTSTDTQYF. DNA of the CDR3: TGTGCCAGCAAGCGGGGTACTAGCACAGATACGCAGTATTTT.

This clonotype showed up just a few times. The CDR3 protein is CASSFKVGGPSFYSNQPQHF. Here the CDR3 DNA reads TGTGCCAGCAGTTTTAAGGTCGGCGGGCCCTCTTTTTATAGCAATCAGCCCCAGCATTTT. The chain uses TRBV12-3 or TRBV12-4 and TRBJ1-5; D is ambiguous. Trimming removed 3 bases from V and 0 bases from J, with 24 bases in between. The CDR3 spans 20 residues.

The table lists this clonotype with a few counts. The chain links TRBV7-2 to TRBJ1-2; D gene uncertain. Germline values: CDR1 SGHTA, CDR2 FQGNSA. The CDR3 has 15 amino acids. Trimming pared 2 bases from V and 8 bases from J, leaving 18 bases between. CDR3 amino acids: CASSLRPGEGTGYTF. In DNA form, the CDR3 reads TGTGCCAGCAGCTTAAGGCCGGGTGAGGGCACCGGCTACACCTTC.

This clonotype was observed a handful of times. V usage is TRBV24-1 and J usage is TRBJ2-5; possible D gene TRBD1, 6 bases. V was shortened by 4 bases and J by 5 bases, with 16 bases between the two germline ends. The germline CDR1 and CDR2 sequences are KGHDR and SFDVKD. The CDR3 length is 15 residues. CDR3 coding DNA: TGTGCCACCAGTGAAGGGTCAGGGGTATTGGAGACCCAGTACTTC. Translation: CATSEGSGVLETQYF.